This TCR beta chain was profiled in a study of blood T cell repertoires in COVID-19. Study-level information: The samples span acute and convalescent COVID-19 from the United States, Italy and Spain.

Authors' analysis steps: Quantification of nucleated cells was approximated via reference gene primer amplification. Using immunoSEQ multiplex PCR, the repertoire was profiled, and TCRdb retains in-frame clones only, with some absent. The V and J calls and clone size come from that table; D and trimming were worked out from the DNA. This sample has some 96,000 clones; just over 90% occur once, and the top ten carry less than 2%. The CDR3 consists of 15 residues. Per the germline V gene, CDR1 is SEHNR and CDR2 is FQNEAQ (reference sequence). V was pared by 4 bases and J by 4 bases, with 16 bases between.

The TCR was taken from a man aged 60 to 75 with acute or convalescent COVID-19. The material sequenced was peripheral blood. V is TRBV7-9 and J is TRBJ1-1, with D possibly being TRBD1 (5 bases). CDR3 sequence (DNA): TGTGCCAGCAGCTCCGCGGTGGGGCCGGCCACTGAAGCTTTCTTT. It yields the protein CASSSAVGPATEAFF. Filled out from reference TRBV7-9 and TRBJ1-1, the complete variable domain reads DTGVSQNPRHKITKRGQNVTFRCDPISEHNRLYWYRQTLGQGPEFLTYFQNEAQLEKSRLLSDRFSAERPKGSFSTLEIQRTEQGDSAMYLCASSSAVGPATEAFFGQGTRLTVV.